The rows below give T cell receptor beta chains drawn from one sample of a study of T cell repertoires in cytomegalovirus infection. TCRdb re-derived calls from the reads in MiXCR, one entry per CDR3 protein. The repertoire holds about 150,000 distinct CDR3 sequences, 20% to 30% seen once, with approximately 10% in the top ten. The sequenced material came from PBMCs. These receptors were collected from a human donor in good health (CMV status not recorded). Some clones in this sample may be carry-over from other donors' samples. The CDR3 runs from the conserved cysteine through the conserved F or W. A D gene is named only where the DNA matches it firmly. The size of a clone is reported for some rows only, either as once, few or many, or as a class for expanded clones.

j_call d_call v_call clone_size cdr3_nt cdr3_aa
TRBJ2-1 TRBD1 TRBV6-2/TRBV6-3 many TGTGCCAGCAGCATCGGGGACAGAGCCTACAATGAGCAGTTCTTC CASSIGDRAYNEQFF
TRBJ2-7 TRBD2 TRBV7-8 many TGTGCCAGCAGACCCGGGACTACCAACGCCTACGAGCAGTACTTC CASRPGTTNAYEQYF
TRBJ2-5 - TRBV7-6 - TGTGCCAGCAGCACAGTACAGGGTGAGACCCAGTACTTC CASSTVQGETQYF
TRBJ1-2 TRBD1 TRBV5-6 - TGTGCCAGCAGCTTACAGGGGGACCACTATGGCTACACCTTC CASSLQGDHYGYTF
TRBJ1-1 - TRBV11-1 - TGTGCCAGCAGCTTGTTGGACGGGCTGAACACTGAAGCTTTCTTT CASSLLDGLNTEAFF
TRBJ2-1 - TRBV11-2 - TGTGCCAGCAGCTTAGTAAGATACAATGAGCAGTTCTTC CASSLVRYNEQFF
TRBJ1-1 - TRBV6-2/TRBV6-3 many TGTGCCAGCAGTTACGGCCAGGATTCGATGAACACTGAAGCTTTCTTT CASSYGQDSMNTEAFF
TRBJ2-7 - TRBV29-1 few TGCAGCGTGACGGACAGCTACGAGCAGTACTTC CSVTDSYEQYF
TRBJ1-6 - TRBV12-3/TRBV12-4 few TGTGCCAGCAGTTCATATGGGAGCTCCTATAATTCACCCCTCCACTTT CASSSYGSSYNSPLHF
TRBJ1-1 - TRBV19 - TGTGCCAGTAGTATAGAAGGACTGAACACTGAAGCTTTCTTT CASSIEGLNTEAFF
TRBJ1-1 - TRBV12-3/TRBV12-4 many TGTGCCAGCAGTAATACAGGGTATGAAGCTTTCTTT CASSNTGYEAFF
TRBJ2-7 TRBD1 TRBV24-1 few TGTGCCACCAGTGACCCGACAGGGAACGACTACGAGCAGTACTTC CATSDPTGNDYEQYF
TRBJ2-5 TRBD2 TRBV4-3 few TGCGCCAGCAGCCAAGACCCCCTAGCGGGAGCAGAGACCCAGTACTTC CASSQDPLAGAETQYF
TRBJ2-5 TRBD2 TRBV7-9 many TGTGCCAGCAGCCCACTTGCAGCGGGGGCAAACCAAGAGACCCAGTACTTC CASSPLAAGANQETQYF
TRBJ2-2 TRBD2 TRBV2 few TGTGCCAGCAGTCTAGCGGGAGTGTCCGGGGAGCTGTTTTTT CASSLAGVSGELFF
TRBJ2-5 TRBD2 TRBV11-2 - TGTGCCAGCAGCTTAATGACTAGCGGGGGGCAAGAGACCCAGTACTTC CASSLMTSGGQETQYF
TRBJ2-1 - TRBV2 few TGTGCCAGCAGTGAGGCCAGAAGCTCCTACAATGAGCAGTTCTTC CASSEARSSYNEQFF
TRBJ1-1 - TRBV27 many TGTGCCAGCAGGGACAACCTGAACACTGAAGCTTTCTTT CASRDNLNTEAFF
TRBJ1-2 TRBD1 TRBV29-1 few TGCAGCGTTGGAGGGACAGGGGGCTACACCTTC CSVGGTGGYTF
TRBJ2-2 - TRBV20-1 - TGCAGTGCTCCCGTTGGGGGGACGAACACCGGGGAGCTGTTTTTT CSAPVGGTNTGELFF
TRBJ2-7 - TRBV12-3/TRBV12-4 many TGTGCCAGCAGTCTTGACAGGCCGACCTACGAGCAGTACTTC CASSLDRPTYEQYF
TRBJ2-3 - TRBV7-3 many TGTGCCAGCAGCTTATCTGGGGGAAGCACAGATACGCAGTATTTT CASSLSGGSTDTQYF